This T cell receptor (beta chain) was sequenced in a study of blood T cell repertoires in COVID-19. About the research overall: From the United States, Italy and Spain came samples of acute and convalescent COVID-19. The cDNA or gDNA used as material had been derived from T cells, B-cell-depleted T cells, or PBMCs.

Produced via immunoSEQ multiplex PCR; TCRdb's table is partial and in-frame only. The table has just over 300,000 clones, roughly 87% seen once; the top ten hold 8.9%. Germline V lookup: CDR1 LNHDA, CDR2 SQIVND (reference sequence). Trimming cost V 2 bases and J 3 bases, with 10 bases left between them. The CDR3 spans 15 residues. Individuals drawn from approximately 26 US areas were roughly 18 to 100 years old. Two negative PCRs, clearance, or symptom resolution were required of recovered Cohort 3 donors. This sequence originates from a woman aged 18-29 years who had recovered from COVID-19. This chain connects TRBV19 to TRBJ2-2; TRBD2 is a possible D gene (6 bases). Specimen: PBMCs or T cells enriched from blood (not recorded which). CDR3 DNA: TGTGCCAGTAGTATAAGGACGGGAGACACCGGGGAGCTGTTTTTT. Translated: CASSIRTGDTGELFF.